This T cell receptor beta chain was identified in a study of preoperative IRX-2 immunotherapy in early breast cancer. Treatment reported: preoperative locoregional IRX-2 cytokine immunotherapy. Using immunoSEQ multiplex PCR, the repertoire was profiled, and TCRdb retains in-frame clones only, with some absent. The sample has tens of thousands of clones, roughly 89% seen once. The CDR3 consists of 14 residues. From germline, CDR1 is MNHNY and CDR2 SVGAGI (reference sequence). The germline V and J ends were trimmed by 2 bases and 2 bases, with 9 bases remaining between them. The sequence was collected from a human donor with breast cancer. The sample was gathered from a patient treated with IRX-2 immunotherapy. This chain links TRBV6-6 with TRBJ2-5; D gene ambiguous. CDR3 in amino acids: CASSYMGQQETQYF. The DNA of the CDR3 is TGTGCCAGCAGTTACATGGGTCAGCAAGAGACCCAGTACTTC.